Listed below are T cell receptor beta chains from one sample, sequenced in a study of blood T cell repertoires in COVID-19. TCRdb's copy holds only in-frame clones and misses some; the assay was immunoSEQ multiplex PCR. Of 350,000 to 400,000 clones in the sample, around 91% were seen once. Sequencing was carried out using PBMCs or T cells enriched from blood (not recorded which). The receptors were gathered from a man aged 18 to 30 who had recovered from COVID-19. Both conserved end residues are part of each CDR3. A D gene is named only where the DNA matches it firmly. Size values are once, few and many counts, or a class for expanded clones, and some rows have none.

v_call: TRBV7-2; clone_size: .; j_call: TRBJ2-7; d_call: .; cdr3_nt: TGTGCCAGCAGCTTCAAATCCTACGAGCAGTACTTC; cdr3_aa: CASSFKSYEQYF
v_call: TRBV5-1; clone_size: .; j_call: TRBJ1-1; d_call: .; cdr3_nt: TGCGCCAGCAGCATACTGACCGCGGGGAATGAAGCTTTCTTT; cdr3_aa: CASSILTAGNEAFF
v_call: TRBV4-1; clone_size: .; j_call: TRBJ2-3; d_call: TRBD2; cdr3_nt: TGCGCCAGCAGCCAAGACGGACTAGCGGGGACCACAGATACGCAGTATTTT; cdr3_aa: CASSQDGLAGTTDTQYF
v_call: TRBV29-1; clone_size: .; j_call: TRBJ1-4; d_call: .; cdr3_nt: TGCAGCGTCAATCAGGGGTCTAATGAAAAACTGTTTTTT; cdr3_aa: CSVNQGSNEKLFF
v_call: TRBV3-1/TRBV3-2; clone_size: .; j_call: TRBJ1-5; d_call: .; cdr3_nt: TGTGCCAGCAGCCAAGGAGGGGGGGCCGATCAGCCCCAGCATTTT; cdr3_aa: CASSQGGGADQPQHF
v_call: TRBV12-5; clone_size: .; j_call: TRBJ1-5; d_call: .; cdr3_nt: TGTGCTAGTGGTTTGGTACAAGCGGGGAATCAGCCCCAGCATTTT; cdr3_aa: CASGLVQAGNQPQHF
v_call: TRBV9; clone_size: .; j_call: TRBJ2-2; d_call: .; cdr3_nt: TGTGCCAGCAGCGTTCGAAGCGATGGCACCGGGGAGCTGTTTTTT; cdr3_aa: CASSVRSDGTGELFF
v_call: TRBV28; clone_size: .; j_call: TRBJ2-2; d_call: .; cdr3_nt: TGTGCCAGCAGTCCCCAACGGATCGCAGGGGGGACCGGGGAGCTGTTTTTT; cdr3_aa: CASSPQRIAGGTGELFF
v_call: TRBV19; clone_size: .; j_call: TRBJ2-2; d_call: .; cdr3_nt: TGTGCCAGTAGTATGCCTGGAGGCAGGGGTAGGGGTGTGAGAACCGGGGAGCTGTTTTTT; cdr3_aa: CASSMPGGRGRGVRTGELFF
v_call: TRBV2; clone_size: .; j_call: TRBJ1-1; d_call: TRBD1; cdr3_nt: TGTGCCAGCAGTGAAGGACAGGGTCCTGAAGCTTTCTTT; cdr3_aa: CASSEGQGPEAFF
v_call: TRBV18; clone_size: .; j_call: TRBJ2-4; d_call: .; cdr3_nt: TGTGCCAGCTCACCACCCTCCGAGCTCATTCAGTACTTC; cdr3_aa: CASSPPSELIQYF
v_call: TRBV2; clone_size: few; j_call: TRBJ1-2; d_call: TRBD1; cdr3_nt: TGTGCCAGCAGTCCGGGACAGGGGTGGGATGGCTACACCTTC; cdr3_aa: CASSPGQGWDGYTF
v_call: TRBV19; clone_size: once; j_call: TRBJ1-5; d_call: .; cdr3_nt: TGTGCCAGTAGTTGGGGCGTTTTGGAGCCCCAGCATTTT; cdr3_aa: CASSWGVLEPQHF
v_call: TRBV4-3; clone_size: .; j_call: TRBJ2-1; d_call: TRBD2; cdr3_nt: TGCGCCAGCAGCCAAGATCTTGGACTAGCGGGAGTCGCGAGCTACAATGAGCAGTTCTTC; cdr3_aa: CASSQDLGLAGVASYNEQFF
v_call: TRBV6-5; clone_size: .; j_call: TRBJ2-3; d_call: TRBD1; cdr3_nt: TGTGCCAGCAGCTTACAGGGGGCGACAGATACGCAGTATTTT; cdr3_aa: CASSLQGATDTQYF
v_call: TRBV7-2; clone_size: .; j_call: TRBJ1-1; d_call: TRBD1; cdr3_nt: TGTGCCAGCAGCTTATCAGTGGACAGGGTAACTGAAGCTTTCTTT; cdr3_aa: CASSLSVDRVTEAFF
v_call: TRBV6-5; clone_size: .; j_call: TRBJ2-3; d_call: .; cdr3_nt: TGTGCCAGCAGTTACTCGCCAGGCACAGATACGCAGTATTTT; cdr3_aa: CASSYSPGTDTQYF
v_call: TRBV7-2; clone_size: .; j_call: TRBJ1-1; d_call: .; cdr3_nt: TGTGCCAGCAGCCTAGGAGGTTCCCTGGCGGAAGCTTTCTTT; cdr3_aa: CASSLGGSLAEAFF
v_call: TRBV30; clone_size: .; j_call: TRBJ1-3; d_call: .; cdr3_nt: TGTGCCTGGAGTGTAGCCGGGGGGCCGGGAAACACCATATATTTT; cdr3_aa: CAWSVAGGPGNTIYF
v_call: TRBV7-7; clone_size: .; j_call: TRBJ2-2; d_call: .; cdr3_nt: TGTGCCAGCAGCCCTAACCCCGGACTTTCCGGGGAGCTGTTTTTT; cdr3_aa: CASSPNPGLSGELFF
v_call: TRBV5-5; clone_size: .; j_call: TRBJ1-6; d_call: .; cdr3_nt: TGTGCCAGCAGCTACAGGAACTGGTATCCACCACCCCTCCACTTT; cdr3_aa: CASSYRNWYPPPLHF
v_call: TRBV4-1; clone_size: .; j_call: TRBJ1-3; d_call: .; cdr3_nt: TGCGCCAGCAGCCGAAAGGGGGACGAGGACGGAGGAAACACCATATATTTT; cdr3_aa: CASSRKGDEDGGNTIYF
v_call: TRBV2; clone_size: once; j_call: TRBJ1-2; d_call: .; cdr3_nt: TGTGCCAGCACAAACAGGGACTATGGCTACACCTTC; cdr3_aa: CASTNRDYGYTF
v_call: TRBV7-3; clone_size: .; j_call: TRBJ2-2; d_call: TRBD2; cdr3_nt: TGTGCCAGCAGCCTAGGGTTAGCGGGAGTCGGGGAGCTGTTTTTT; cdr3_aa: CASSLGLAGVGELFF
v_call: TRBV19; clone_size: .; j_call: TRBJ2-2; d_call: .; cdr3_nt: TGTGCCAGTAGTATAAGTCCCAGTGGGGAGCTGTTTTTT; cdr3_aa: CASSISPSGELFF
v_call: TRBV6-5; clone_size: .; j_call: TRBJ1-4; d_call: TRBD1; cdr3_nt: TGTGCCAGCAGTTACGGCAGGGGGAGGGAAAAACTGTTTTTT; cdr3_aa: CASSYGRGREKLFF
v_call: TRBV28; clone_size: .; j_call: TRBJ2-7; d_call: .; cdr3_nt: TGTGCCAGCAGTTTCCATGATAGCTCCTACGAGCAGTACTTC; cdr3_aa: CASSFHDSSYEQYF
v_call: TRBV24-1; clone_size: .; j_call: TRBJ2-5; d_call: TRBD1; cdr3_nt: TGTGCCACCAGTGACCCAGGGACAGGGTCAGGAGAGACCCAGTACTTC; cdr3_aa: CATSDPGTGSGETQYF
v_call: TRBV5-1; clone_size: .; j_call: TRBJ2-1; d_call: .; cdr3_nt: TGCGCCAGCAGCTTGGGTCAGGGGTCCTACAATGAGCAGTTCTTC; cdr3_aa: CASSLGQGSYNEQFF
v_call: TRBV2; clone_size: .; j_call: TRBJ2-1; d_call: .; cdr3_nt: TGTGCCAGGGGGGGACCCAGCTCCTACAATGAGCAGTTCTTC; cdr3_aa: CARGGPSSYNEQFF
v_call: TRBV5-6; clone_size: .; j_call: TRBJ2-3; d_call: TRBD2; cdr3_nt: TGTGCCAGCCCTGCGGGGGGGCCAGATACGCAGTATTTT; cdr3_aa: CASPAGGPDTQYF
v_call: TRBV28; clone_size: .; j_call: TRBJ1-2; d_call: .; cdr3_nt: TGTGCCAGCAGTTTCACGGGGGGCCTACACTCCCTAAACTATGGCTACACCTTC; cdr3_aa: CASSFTGGLHSLNYGYTF
v_call: TRBV10-3; clone_size: .; j_call: TRBJ1-5; d_call: .; cdr3_nt: TGTGCCATCAGTGGGGGCGCCAGACAAAGGGGGCCCCAGCATTTT; cdr3_aa: CAISGGARQRGPQHF
v_call: TRBV7-8; clone_size: .; j_call: TRBJ2-2; d_call: .; cdr3_nt: TGTGCCAGCAGCTTACACCCGGTACAGGTTAGGGACACCGGGGAGCTGTTTTTT; cdr3_aa: CASSLHPVQVRDTGELFF
v_call: TRBV4-3; clone_size: .; j_call: TRBJ2-7; d_call: TRBD2; cdr3_nt: TGCGCCAGCAGCCATACCGGGACTACTACCTTCTACGAGCAGTACTTC; cdr3_aa: CASSHTGTTTFYEQYF
v_call: TRBV5-1; clone_size: .; j_call: TRBJ2-3; d_call: .; cdr3_nt: TGCGCCAGCAGCTTGGACGGTGGTACGACATCGGATACGCAGTATTTT; cdr3_aa: CASSLDGGTTSDTQYF
v_call: TRBV28; clone_size: .; j_call: TRBJ2-7; d_call: .; cdr3_nt: TGTGCCAGCACCTCTCCGGGGTCGGGCTGGGTGTACTACGAGCAGTACTTC; cdr3_aa: CASTSPGSGWVYYEQYF
v_call: TRBV4-1; clone_size: .; j_call: TRBJ2-7; d_call: .; cdr3_nt: TGCGCCAGCAGCCTCCAACTCTCGGGGGTCCTCCCCTACGAGCAGTACTTC; cdr3_aa: CASSLQLSGVLPYEQYF
v_call: TRBV5-6; clone_size: .; j_call: TRBJ1-2; d_call: .; cdr3_nt: TGTGCCAGCAGCCACTCCGGGACACCATATGGCTACACCTTC; cdr3_aa: CASSHSGTPYGYTF
v_call: TRBV7-2; clone_size: .; j_call: TRBJ2-5; d_call: .; cdr3_nt: TGTGCCAGCAGCCGTTGGGGACAAGGAGGAGAGACCCAGTACTTC; cdr3_aa: CASSRWGQGGETQYF